A single TCR beta chain is shown here with its context. This specimen belongs to a study of cytomegalovirus exposure and HLA in healthy donors. The overall study: The roughly 130 validation repertoires were reported in a later analysis to have been generated on the same platform as the approximately 700 first-cohort repertoires.

Sequencing was performed with immunoSEQ multiplex PCR; in TCRdb, only in-frame clones are kept and a portion is missing. In the table there are around 91,000 clones, about 94% of which are singletons. The CDR3 has 14 residues. Unmatched junction bases numbered 5, after V lost 6 bases and J lost 0 bases. Germline V gene data show CDR1 as MNHEY and CDR2 as SVGAGI. Sequencing used PBMCs. The source of this sequence is a woman in her thirties in good health and CMV-seropositive. This sequence joins TRBV6-5 and TRBJ2-7, with 7 bases lining up with TRBD1. The DNA for the CDR3 is TGTGCCAGCAGGAGAAGGGACAGCTCCTACGAGCAGTACTTC. The encoded protein is CASRRRDSSYEQYF.